Below are 15 T cell receptor beta chains sequenced from a single sample in a study of shared clonotypes between healthy human individuals (dated by TCRdb to the early 2020s). CD8 naive samples were obtained by positive selection for CCR7 among CD45RO-negative cells, yielding a CD45RA+CCR7+ population from which TemRA cells were excluded. The library came from the immunoSEQ multiplex PCR assay. TCRdb re-hosts the immuneACCESS table, in-frame sequences only. Its copies lack some clones; in the studies checked, an unresolved V gene accounts for under half of them, and the cause for the rest is not known. This sample comprises over 2 million clones, about 95% of them detected only once. Around 1.1% of the sample is held by the ten biggest clonotypes. The sample taken for sequencing was naive CD8+ T cells sorted from blood. What this sample's cell subset or site label stands for: CD45RA+CCR7+. Receptor source: a man between 18 and 35 years old in good health.

This sequence joins TRBV4-1 and TRBJ1-4; the D is unclear. Trimming took off 0 bases at V and 1 base at J, with 12 bases between the two ends. Germline values: CDR1 MGHRA, CDR2 YSYEKL. The CDR3 has 17 residues. The CDR3 here is CASSQDSGLGTNEKLFF. The CDR3 DNA reads as TGCGCCAGCAGCCAAGATTCGGGTTTGGGAACTAATGAAAAACTGTTTTTT.

This clone was found once. The rearrangement joins TRBV11-2 to TRBJ2-7, with TRBD2 as a possible D gene (7 bases). The CDR3 is made up of 15 amino acids. The V and J ends lost 7 bases and 3 bases respectively, with 19 bases between them. From germline, CDR1 is SGHAT and CDR2 FQNNGV. The CDR3 nucleotides read TGTGCCAGCAACCTAGGAGGGGGGGGTAACTACGAGCAGTACTTC. Protein product: CASNLGGGGNYEQYF.

The CDR3 DNA reads as TGCGCCAGCAACAGAGTCTGGGGTAACGATCGGACGGGCGCGAACACCGGGGAGCTGTTTTTT. It specifies CASNRVWGNDRTGANTGELFF. J is TRBJ2-2 and V is TRBV10-1; the D is unclear. The V end lost 7 bases, the J end lost 0 bases, and 30 bases lay between the germline ends. Germline CDR1 and CDR2: WNHNN and SYGVQD (reference sequence). CDR3 length equals 21 residues.

The rearrangement joins TRBV29-1 to TRBJ2-1; D possibly corresponds to TRBD2 (6 bases). The CDR3 has 14 residues. Per germline, CDR1 SQVTM and CDR2 ANQGSEA. V lost 7 bases and J 8 bases, leaving 21 bases between the germline ends. In nucleotides, the CDR3 is TGCAGCGCATATAGCGGAGACCTCTTGGATGAGCAGTTCTTC. Its translation is CSAYSGDLLDEQFF.

The chain carries TRBV5-1 and TRBJ2-3; 7 bases fit TRBD2. The CDR3 runs 19 residues. Germline assignment: CDR1 SGHRS and CDR2 YFSETQ. Trimming removed 1 base from V and 0 bases from J; junction bases left unmatched: 14. CDR3 sequence reads: CASSLIGLPGGISTDTQYF. The CDR3 bases are TGCGCCAGCAGCTTGATCGGGCTCCCCGGGGGGATAAGCACAGATACGCAGTATTTT.

This clone was observed a single time. The chain carries TRBV25-1 and TRBJ2-7; no reliable D call. The CDR3 totals 14 residues. V dropped 4 bases and J dropped 2 bases, with 12 bases sitting between them. Germline CDR1 and CDR2: MGHDK and SYGVNS. CDR3 loop: CASSVEQRTYEQYF. The CDR3 DNA reads TGTGCCAGCAGTGTAGAACAGAGGACCTACGAGCAGTACTTC.

This clone has only one observation. The V and J genes are TRBV30 and TRBJ2-5; 10 nucleotides align to TRBD2. V trimming: 4 bases; J trimming: 4 bases; junction bases outside the gene matches: 3. Germline CDR1 and CDR2: GTSNPN and SVGIG (reference sequence). The CDR3 has 13 residues. The CDR3 sequence: CAWTRTSGETQYF. The CDR3, as DNA: TGTGCCTGGACCCGGACTAGCGGAGAGACCCAGTACTTC.

This clone was seen just once. This chain links TRBV30 with TRBJ2-3, with 7 positions matching TRBD2. The CDR3 length is 13 residues. With V trimmed by 5 bases and J by 6 bases, 8 bases remained unmatched. Germline V gene sequence: CDR1 GTSNPN, CDR2 SVGIG (reference sequence). The CDR3 spells CAWALTSRDTQYF. CDR3 in DNA: TGTGCCTGGGCCCTGACTAGCAGGGATACGCAGTATTTT.

The V call is TRBV2, the J call TRBJ2-7, with TRBD2 matching 8 bases. This CDR3 spans 14 amino acids. The ends lost 3 bases at V and 1 base at J; junction bases unmatched: 2. CDR1 is SNHLY, CDR2 FYNNEI, per germline. CDR3 in DNA: TGTGCCAGCAGTGATTCTAGCGGGTCCTACGAGCAGTACTTC. As protein: CASSDSSGSYEQYF.

The V gene is TRBV10-3, the J gene TRBJ2-3, with D tentatively TRBD2 (5 bases). V was trimmed by 3 bases and J by 3 bases, leaving 16 bases between them. This CDR3 spans 16 amino acids. Germline loops: CDR1 ENHRY, CDR2 SYGVKD. In DNA, the CDR3 is TGTGCCATCAGTGATTTAGCGACCCGCGGGACAGATACGCAGTATTTT. As protein: CAISDLATRGTDTQYF.

The chain has TRBV5-4 and TRBJ2-7; D remains ambiguous. This CDR3 is 12 amino acids long. The V end lost 4 bases, the J end lost 5 bases, and 10 bases lay between the germline ends. Per the germline V gene, CDR1 is SGHNT and CDR2 is YYREEE (reference sequence). For the CDR3, the DNA is TGTGCCAGCAGCGCCCAGGACCACGAGCAGTACTTC. Protein: CASSAQDHEQYF.

Details on this clone: The identical CDR3 is also encoded by other nucleotide sequences in the sample. This chain joins TRBV11-2 and TRBJ2-7, with D possibly matching TRBD1 (6 bases). Germline CDR1 and CDR2: SGHAT and FQNNGV. The CDR3 is 14 residues long. The V end was cut by 1 base, the J end by 2 bases, with 9 bases between. CDR3 sequence reads: CASSLVGGPYEQYF. For the CDR3, the DNA is TGTGCCAGCAGCTTAGTTGGGGGCCCCTACGAGCAGTACTTC.

The chain uses TRBV10-1 and TRBJ2-1, with 8 bases fitting TRBD1. The V gene's germline CDR1 is WNHNN and CDR2 SYGVQD (reference sequence). V shed 6 bases, J shed 7 bases, and the junction held 8 bases outside the gene matches. This CDR3 is 14 amino acids long. The CDR3 reads CASSEDRAGNEQFF. The CDR3 bases are TGCGCCAGCAGCGAGGACAGGGCGGGTAATGAGCAGTTCTTC.

This CDR3 reads CASSLFTGTGFSYNSPLHF. CDR3 nucleotide sequence: TGTGCCAGCAGCTTATTTACCGGGACAGGGTTTTCCTATAATTCACCCCTCCACTTT. The chain employs TRBV11-2 and TRBJ1-6, with 9 bases lining up with TRBD1. The V gene end was trimmed by 2 bases and the J gene end by 1 base; junction bases not matched to a gene: 9. CDR1 SGHAT and CDR2 FQNNGV come from the germline V gene. The length of the CDR3 is 19 residues.

V gene TRBV6-5 combines with J gene TRBJ2-7; D is perhaps TRBD1 (5 bases). V shed 6 bases and J shed 4 bases, with 10 bases lying between them. Per germline, CDR1 MNHEY and CDR2 SVGAGI. The CDR3 has 12 residues. The CDR3 nucleotides are TGTGCCAGCAGCATCGACAGTTACGAGCAGTACTTC. Its protein product is CASSIDSYEQYF.